This T cell receptor (beta chain) derives from a study of cytomegalovirus exposure and HLA in healthy donors. Study results and limitations: Near-uniform donor sequencing depth was presumed by presence/absence analyses. Many donors carried some public TCRs, although rarity characterized most TCR sequences.

Germline V CDR1 and CDR2: MNHNS, SASEGT. This CDR3 region has 18 residues. The germline V and J ends were trimmed by 4 bases and 3 bases, with 25 bases remaining between them. With 60 Vbeta and 13 Jbeta primers, the PCR was carried out. Produced via immunoSEQ multiplex PCR; TCRdb's table is partial and in-frame only. The repertoire includes roughly 150,000 clones, 75% of them detected once, and over 6.5% sits in the top ten. On this clone: Antigen specificity is unknown.

The sequence was collected from a young man in good health and CMV-seronegative. The sequenced sample consisted of PBMCs. V usage is TRBV6-1 and J usage is TRBJ2-7; D may be TRBD1 (8 bases). CDR3 DNA sequence: TGTGCCAGCAGTGCCTATAAACTCCAGGGGGCGGGAGACTACGAGCAGTACTTC. Amino acids: CASSAYKLQGAGDYEQYF.